This TCR beta chain appears in the sequencing data of a study of T cells after yellow fever vaccination. Whole-study context: Libraries from low-cell-number fractions were prepared with the SMART-Seq v4 Ultra Low Input RNA kit. General study points: Post-booster reappearance was seen for most primary-vaccination clones (roughly 96% CD4, around 89% CD8). The secondary response was weaker, and its peak arrived faster, on day 5 versus 15.

The 5'RACE template-switching step produced TCR cDNA and added a universal primer site and UMIs. TCRdb analysed the 5' RACE reads with MiXCR anew, one entry per CDR3 protein. The repertoire includes about 320,000 distinct CDR3 sequences, over 3.5% of them detected once, and just under 20% sits in the top ten. This clonotype has a handful of counts. The antigen is unknown. This CDR3 is built from 15 residues. The J segment lost 6 bases and the V segment lost 8 bases, leaving 13 bases of the junction unmatched. The V gene's germline CDR1 is LNHDA and CDR2 SQIVND (reference sequence). The rearrangement joins TRBV19 to TRBJ2-3, with TRBD1 identical over 8 bases. This sequence was found in a man between 18 and 29 years old who received the YFV17D yellow fever vaccine. The sample in question was PBMCs, obtained 15 days after the yellow fever booster vaccination. CDR3 amino acids: CASRVTGAERDTQYF. CDR3 DNA: TGTGCCAGTCGAGTGACAGGGGCAGAAAGGGATACGCAGTATTTT.